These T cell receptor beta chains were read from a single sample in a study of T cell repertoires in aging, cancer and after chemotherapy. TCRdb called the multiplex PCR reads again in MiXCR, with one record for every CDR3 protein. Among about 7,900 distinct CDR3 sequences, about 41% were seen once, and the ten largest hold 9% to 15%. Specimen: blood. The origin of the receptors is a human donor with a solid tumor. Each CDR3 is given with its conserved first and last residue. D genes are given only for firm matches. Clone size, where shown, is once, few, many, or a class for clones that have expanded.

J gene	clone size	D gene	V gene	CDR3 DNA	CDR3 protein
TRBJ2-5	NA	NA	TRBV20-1	TGCAGTGCTAGGGGCATGGGGAGACAAGAGACCCAGTACTTC	CSARGMGRQETQYF
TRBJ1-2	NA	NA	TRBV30	TGTGCCTGGAGGTTTAAGGGGCGCGGTGGCTACACCTTC	CAWRFKGRGGYTF
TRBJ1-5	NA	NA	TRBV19	TGTGCCAGTAGTATTCCCCTAACGGAAATTCAGCCCCAGCATTTT	CASSIPLTEIQPQHF
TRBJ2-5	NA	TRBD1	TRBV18	TGTGCCAGCTCACCACAGGCAGGGGGAAACCAAGAGACCCAGTACTTC	CASSPQAGGNQETQYF
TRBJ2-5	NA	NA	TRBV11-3	TGTGCCAGCAGCTTGGGTGGGAAGGAGACCCAGTACTTC	CASSLGGKETQYF
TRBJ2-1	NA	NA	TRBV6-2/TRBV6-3	TGTGCCAGCAGCTCTGATAGGGATGAGCAGTTCTTC	CASSSDRDEQFF
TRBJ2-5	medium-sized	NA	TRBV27	TGTGCCAGCAGGCAAGAGAACCAAGAGACCCAGTACTTC	CASRQENQETQYF
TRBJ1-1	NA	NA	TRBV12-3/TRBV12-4	TGTGCCAGCAGTTTACAGCAGGGCACTGAAGCTTTCTTT	CASSLQQGTEAFF
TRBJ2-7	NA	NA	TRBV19	TGTGCCAGTAGTACGGGGGCCAACTCCTACGAGCAGTACTTC	CASSTGANSYEQYF
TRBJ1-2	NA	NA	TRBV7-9	TGTGCCAGCAGCTTAGGCATCGATGGGCAGACACTCTTC	CASSLGIDGQTLF
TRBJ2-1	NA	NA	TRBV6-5	TGTGCCAGCAGTTCCTCTGGGGGGGGGCGATCTTACAATGAGCAGTTCTTC	CASSSSGGGRSYNEQFF
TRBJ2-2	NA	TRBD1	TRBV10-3	TGTGCCACCAGACAGGGGGACACCGGGGAGCTGTTTTTT	CATRQGDTGELFF
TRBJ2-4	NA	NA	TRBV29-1	TGCAGCGTTGTTCTGGGTCCCGGGGTACCCAAAAACATTCAGTACTTC	CSVVLGPGVPKNIQYF
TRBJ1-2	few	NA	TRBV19	TGTGCCAGTAGTATAGGTGAGCCTGGCTACACCTTC	CASSIGEPGYTF
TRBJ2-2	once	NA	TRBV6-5	TGTGCCAGCAGTGAAACCACCGGGGAGCTGTTTTTT	CASSETTGELFF
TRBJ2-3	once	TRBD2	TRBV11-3	TGTGCCAGCAGCTTAGGTGGCACCGGACTAGCGGGAGTATGGTCGGATACGCAGTATTTT	CASSLGGTGLAGVWSDTQYF
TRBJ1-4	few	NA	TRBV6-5	TGTGCCAGCAGTAGGACAAGGGGTAATGAAAAACTGTTTTTT	CASSRTRGNEKLFF
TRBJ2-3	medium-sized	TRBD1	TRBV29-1	TGCAGCGTTCCGGGACAGGGGGCCCCCACAGATACGCAGTATTTT	CSVPGQGAPTDTQYF
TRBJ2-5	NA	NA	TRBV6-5	TGTGCCAGCAGTTACTCCTCGGGGGAGACCCAGTACTTC	CASSYSSGETQYF
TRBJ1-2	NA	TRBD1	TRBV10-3	TGTGCCATCAGTGAGCGGACAGGGGAATACTATGGCTACACCTTC	CAISERTGEYYGYTF
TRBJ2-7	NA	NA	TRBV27	TGTGCCAGCAGTTTTGCGGGACAGAGCTACGAGCAGTACTTC	CASSFAGQSYEQYF
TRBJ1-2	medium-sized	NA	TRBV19	TGTGCCAGTAGTATAGTAAGGGGCGGCTACACCTTC	CASSIVRGGYTF
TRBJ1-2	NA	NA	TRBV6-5	TGTGCCAGCAGTTATCTGGGGGGTAGTGGCTACACCTTC	CASSYLGGSGYTF
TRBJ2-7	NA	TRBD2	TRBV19	TGTGCCAGTAGGGTAGCGGGGAGCTCCTACGAGCAGTACTTC	CASRVAGSSYEQYF
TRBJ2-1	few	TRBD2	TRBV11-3	TGTGCCAGCAGCTTAGCGGGAGGCAGGACGGATGAGCAGTTCTTC	CASSLAGGRTDEQFF
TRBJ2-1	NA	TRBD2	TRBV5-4	TGTGCCAGCAGCAGACTAGCGGGAGACCACAATGAGCAGTTCTTC	CASSRLAGDHNEQFF
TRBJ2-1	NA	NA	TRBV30	TGTGCCTGGAGTCCCCTCCGCACAAATGAGCAGTTCTTC	CAWSPLRTNEQFF
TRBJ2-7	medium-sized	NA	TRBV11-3	TGTGCCAGCAGCCCCAGGGGACATCGGCCCTACGAGCAGTACTTC	CASSPRGHRPYEQYF
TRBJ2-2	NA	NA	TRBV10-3	TGTGCCATCAGTGAGTGGGACACCGGGGAGCTGTTTTTT	CAISEWDTGELFF
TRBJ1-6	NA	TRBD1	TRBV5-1	TGCGCCAGCAGCCGGGGACAGGGGGATTATAATTCACCCCTCCACTTT	CASSRGQGDYNSPLHF
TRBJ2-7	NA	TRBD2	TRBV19	TGTGCCAGTAGTATAAGGCATGGGACTAGCGGCTCCTACGAGCAGTACTTC	CASSIRHGTSGSYEQYF
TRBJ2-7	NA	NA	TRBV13	TGTGCCAGCAGCTTAGGCCGGAGCAGCTACGAGCAGTACTTC	CASSLGRSSYEQYF
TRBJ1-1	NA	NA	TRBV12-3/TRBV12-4	TGTGCCAGCAGCTCCCAGGCGTCGAACACTGAAGCTTTCTTT	CASSSQASNTEAFF
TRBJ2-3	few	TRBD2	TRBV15	TGTGCCACCAGCAGGTTTCCGGGACTAGCGGATAGCACAGATACGCAGTATTTT	CATSRFPGLADSTDTQYF
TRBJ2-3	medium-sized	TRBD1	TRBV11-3	TGTGCCAGCAGTCAGGACAGGGAGGATACGCAGTATTTT	CASSQDREDTQYF
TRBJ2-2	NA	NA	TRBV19	TGTGCCAGTAGTGTCTCAGGGGCGGGCACCGGGGAGCTGTTTTTT	CASSVSGAGTGELFF
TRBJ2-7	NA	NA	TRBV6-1	TGTGCCAGCAGTGACGCTCCCAGCTACGAGCAGTACTTC	CASSDAPSYEQYF
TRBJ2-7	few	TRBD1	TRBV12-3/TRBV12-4	TGTGCCAGCAGTCGGACAGGGCCCTCCTACGAGCAGTACTTC	CASSRTGPSYEQYF
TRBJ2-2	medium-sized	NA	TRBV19	TGTGCCAGCACTTCACCGAACACCGGGGAGCTGTTTTTT	CASTSPNTGELFF
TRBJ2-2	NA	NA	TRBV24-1	TGTGCCACCAGTGATTTTGGCGCCGGGGAGCTGTTTTTT	CATSDFGAGELFF
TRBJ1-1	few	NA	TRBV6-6	TGTGCCAGCAGTTACTCCACGGGAAGTGAGACTGAAGCTTTCTTT	CASSYSTGSETEAFF
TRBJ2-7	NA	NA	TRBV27	TGTGCCAGCAGTTCCGGCGGGTGGGACGATGAGCAGTACTTC	CASSSGGWDDEQYF
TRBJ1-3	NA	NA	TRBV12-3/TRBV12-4	TGTGCCAGCAGCTCCGTGGGAGGGAACACCATATATTTT	CASSSVGGNTIYF
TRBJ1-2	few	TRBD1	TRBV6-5	TGTGCCAGCAGTTCCCCCGAGGGTGGGACAGGGGTGCATGGCTACACCTTC	CASSSPEGGTGVHGYTF
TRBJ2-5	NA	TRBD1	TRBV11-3	TGTGCCAGCAGCTTAGGAGGACAGGGTAGAGAGACCCAGTACTTC	CASSLGGQGRETQYF
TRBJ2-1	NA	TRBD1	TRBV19	TGTGCCAGTAGTCCCCGGGACAGGGGGAATGAGCAGTTCTTC	CASSPRDRGNEQFF
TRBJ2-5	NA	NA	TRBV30	TGTGCCTGGAGTGTACATAGGGCAACAGAGACCCAGTACTTC	CAWSVHRATETQYF
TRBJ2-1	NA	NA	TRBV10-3	TGTGCCACCCTCGACATTTTAGGATACAATGAGCAGTTCTTC	CATLDILGYNEQFF
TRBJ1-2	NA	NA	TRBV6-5	TGTGCCAGCAGTACTCGGAAACAGGGTTACTATGGCTACACCTTC	CASSTRKQGYYGYTF
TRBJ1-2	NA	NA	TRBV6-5	TGTGCCAGCAGTCCCCGGACAGTTGGCTTCTACACCTTC	CASSPRTVGFYTF
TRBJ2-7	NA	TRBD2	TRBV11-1	TGTGCCAGCCGGCCCCGGGAGCGGGATCGAGAGCAGTACTTC	CASRPRERDREQYF
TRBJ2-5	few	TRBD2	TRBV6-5	TGTGCCAGCGGTCCTACCGGGACTAGCGGGGGAGGGCGACAAGAGACCCAGTACTTC	CASGPTGTSGGGRQETQYF
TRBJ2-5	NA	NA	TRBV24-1	TGTGCCACCAGTGATTCCACAGAGGGAGAGACCCAGTACTTC	CATSDSTEGETQYF
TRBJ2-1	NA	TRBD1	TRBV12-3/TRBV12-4	TGTGCCAGCAGTTTCCGCCCATTGGACAGGGACGATGAGCAGTTCTTC	CASSFRPLDRDDEQFF